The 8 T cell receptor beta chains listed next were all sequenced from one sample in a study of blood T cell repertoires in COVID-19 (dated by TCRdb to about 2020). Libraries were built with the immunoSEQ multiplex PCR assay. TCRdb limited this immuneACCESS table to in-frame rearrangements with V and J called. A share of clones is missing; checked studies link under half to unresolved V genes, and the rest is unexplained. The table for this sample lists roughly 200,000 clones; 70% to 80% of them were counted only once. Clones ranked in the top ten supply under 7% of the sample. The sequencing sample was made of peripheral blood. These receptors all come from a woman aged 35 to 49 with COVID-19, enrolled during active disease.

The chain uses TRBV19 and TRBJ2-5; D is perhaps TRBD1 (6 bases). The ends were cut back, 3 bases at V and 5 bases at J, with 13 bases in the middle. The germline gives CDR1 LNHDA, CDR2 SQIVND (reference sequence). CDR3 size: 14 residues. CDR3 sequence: CASSIVDRSETQYF. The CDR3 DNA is TGTGCCAGTAGTATTGTTGACAGGTCCGAGACCCAGTACTTC. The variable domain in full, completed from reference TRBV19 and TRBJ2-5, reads DGGITQSPKYLFRKEGQNVTLSCEQNLNHDAMYWYRQDPGQGLRLIYYSQIVNDFQKGDIAEGYSVSREKKESFPLTVTSAQKNPTAFYLCASSIVDRSETQYFGPGTRLLVL.

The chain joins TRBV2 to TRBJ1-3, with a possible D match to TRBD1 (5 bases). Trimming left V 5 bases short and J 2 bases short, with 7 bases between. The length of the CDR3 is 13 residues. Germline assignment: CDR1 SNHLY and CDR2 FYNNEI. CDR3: CASSQGTGNTIYF. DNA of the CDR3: TGTGCCAGCAGTCAGGGCACTGGAAACACCATATATTTT.

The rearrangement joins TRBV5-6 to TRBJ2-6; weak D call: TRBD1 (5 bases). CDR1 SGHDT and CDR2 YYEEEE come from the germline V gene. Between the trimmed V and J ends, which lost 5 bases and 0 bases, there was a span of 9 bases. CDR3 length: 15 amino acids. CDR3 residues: CASSRGHSGANVLTF. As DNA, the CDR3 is TGTGCCAGCAGTCGAGGACACTCTGGGGCCAACGTCCTGACTTTC.

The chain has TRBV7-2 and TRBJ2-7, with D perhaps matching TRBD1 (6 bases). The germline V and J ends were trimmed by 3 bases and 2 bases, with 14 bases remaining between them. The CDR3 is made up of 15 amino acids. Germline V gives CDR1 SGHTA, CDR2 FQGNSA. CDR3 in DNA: TGTGCCAGCAGCTTGGACAGTTCTGTTGCCTACGAGCAGTACTTC. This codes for CASSLDSSVAYEQYF.

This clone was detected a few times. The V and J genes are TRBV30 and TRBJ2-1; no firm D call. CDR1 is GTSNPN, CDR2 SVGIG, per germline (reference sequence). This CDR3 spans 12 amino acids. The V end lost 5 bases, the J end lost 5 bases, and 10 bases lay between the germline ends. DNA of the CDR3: TGTGCCTGGGATGCGGCCAACAATGAGCAGTTCTTC. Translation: CAWDAANNEQFF.

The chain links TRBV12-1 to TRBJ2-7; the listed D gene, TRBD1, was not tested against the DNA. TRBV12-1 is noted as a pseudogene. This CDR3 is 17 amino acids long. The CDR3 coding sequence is TGTGCCAGCAGCTTCAAAGGGGACAGTTCCCTTGGCTACGAGCAGTACTTC. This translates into CASSFKGDSSLGYEQYF.

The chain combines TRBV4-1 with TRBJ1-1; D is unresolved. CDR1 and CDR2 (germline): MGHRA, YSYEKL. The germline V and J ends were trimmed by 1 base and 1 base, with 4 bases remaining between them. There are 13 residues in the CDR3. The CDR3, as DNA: TGCGCCAGCAGCCAAGTACAGAACACTGAAGCTTTCTTT. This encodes CASSQVQNTEAFF.

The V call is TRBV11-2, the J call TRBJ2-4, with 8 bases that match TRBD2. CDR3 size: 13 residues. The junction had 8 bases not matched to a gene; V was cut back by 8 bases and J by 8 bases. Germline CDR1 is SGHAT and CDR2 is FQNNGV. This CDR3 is CASGSGGGDIQYF. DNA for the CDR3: TGTGCCAGCGGCAGCGGGGGAGGCGACATTCAGTACTTC.